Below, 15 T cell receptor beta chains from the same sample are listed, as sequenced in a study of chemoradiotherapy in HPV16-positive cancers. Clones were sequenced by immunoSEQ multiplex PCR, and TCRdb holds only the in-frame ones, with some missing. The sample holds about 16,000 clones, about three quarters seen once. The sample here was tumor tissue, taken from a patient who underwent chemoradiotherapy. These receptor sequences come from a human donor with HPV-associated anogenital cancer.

CDR3 sequence: CASSLAGELNEQYF. CDR3 sequence (DNA): TGTGCCAGCAGCTTAGCGGGGGAGCTTAACGAGCAGTACTTC. The chain links TRBV7-6 to TRBJ2-7; either TRBD1 or TRBD2 may supply D (5 bases each). Trimming stripped 0 bases from V and 5 bases from J, with 11 bases between. Germline CDR1 SGHVS, CDR2 FNYEAQ. The CDR3 extends over 14 amino acids.

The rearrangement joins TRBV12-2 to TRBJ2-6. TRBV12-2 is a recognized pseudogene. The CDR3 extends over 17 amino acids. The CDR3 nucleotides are TGTGCAAGTCGCCCAATTTTGGGGGATACTGGGGCCAACGTCCTGACTTTC. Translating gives CASRPILGDTGANVLTF.

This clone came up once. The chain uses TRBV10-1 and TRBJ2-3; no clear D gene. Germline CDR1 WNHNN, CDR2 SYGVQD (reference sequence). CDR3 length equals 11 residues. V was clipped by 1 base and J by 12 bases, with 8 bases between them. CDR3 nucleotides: TGCGCCAGCAGTGAGTTTGGGGAACAGTATTTT. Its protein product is CASSEFGEQYF.

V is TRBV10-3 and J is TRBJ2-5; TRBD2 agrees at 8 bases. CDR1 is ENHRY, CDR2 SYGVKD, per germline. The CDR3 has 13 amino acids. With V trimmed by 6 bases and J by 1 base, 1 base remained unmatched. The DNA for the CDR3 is TGTGCCATCAGCACTAGCGGCCAAGAGACCCAGTACTTC. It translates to CAISTSGQETQYF.

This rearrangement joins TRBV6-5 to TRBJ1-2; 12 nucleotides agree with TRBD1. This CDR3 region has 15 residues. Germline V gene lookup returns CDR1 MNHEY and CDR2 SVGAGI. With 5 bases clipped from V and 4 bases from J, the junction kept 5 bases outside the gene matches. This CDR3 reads CASSRDRGQVYGYTF. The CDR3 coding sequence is TGTGCCAGCAGTCGGGACAGGGGGCAGGTCTATGGCTACACCTTC.

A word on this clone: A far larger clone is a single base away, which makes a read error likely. The chain's CDR3 is CASKGDNQPQHF. The DNA of the CDR3 is TGTGCCAGCAAAGGTGACAATCAGCCCCAGCATTTT. V is TRBV4-2 and J is TRBJ1-5; D gene uncertain. V was trimmed by 7 bases and J by 3 bases, leaving 7 bases between them. The germline CDR1 and CDR2 sequences are LGHNA and YNFKEQ. The CDR3 is made up of 12 amino acids.

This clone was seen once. The CDR3 nucleotides read TGTGCCGTTGGGACGTACCCCTACGAGCAGTACTTC. Translating it yields CAVGTYPYEQYF. The chain has TRBV2 and TRBJ2-7; D may correspond to TRBD1 or TRBD2 (5 bases each). The CDR3 loop spans 12 amino acids. The ends were cut back, 11 bases at V and 2 bases at J, with 13 bases in the middle. CDR1 is SNHLY, CDR2 FYNNEI, per germline.

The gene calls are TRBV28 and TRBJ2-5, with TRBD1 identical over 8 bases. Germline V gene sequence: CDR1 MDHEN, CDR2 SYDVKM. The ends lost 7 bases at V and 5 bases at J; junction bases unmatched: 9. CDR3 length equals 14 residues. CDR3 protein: CASNSGQVFETQYF. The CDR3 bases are TGTGCCAGCAATTCGGGACAGGTTTTTGAGACCCAGTACTTC.

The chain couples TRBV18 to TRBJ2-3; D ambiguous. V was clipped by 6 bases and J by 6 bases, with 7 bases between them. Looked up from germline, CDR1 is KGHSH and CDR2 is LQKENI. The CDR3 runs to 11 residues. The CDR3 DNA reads TGTGCCAGCTCCACGTGGGATACGCAGTATTTT. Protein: CASSTWDTQYF. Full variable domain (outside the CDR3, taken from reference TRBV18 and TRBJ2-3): NAGVMQNPRHLVRRRGQEARLRCSPMKGHSHVYWYRQLPEEGLKFMVYLQKENIIDESGMPKERFSAEFPKEGPSILRIQQVVRGDSAAYFCASSTWDTQYFGPGTRLTVL.

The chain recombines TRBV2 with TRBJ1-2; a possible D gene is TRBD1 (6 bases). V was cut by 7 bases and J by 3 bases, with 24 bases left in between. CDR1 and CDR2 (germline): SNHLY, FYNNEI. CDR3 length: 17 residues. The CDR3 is CASTGGRMRDMDYGYTF. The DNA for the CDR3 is TGTGCCAGCACGGGGGGGCGAATGCGAGATATGGACTATGGCTACACCTTC.

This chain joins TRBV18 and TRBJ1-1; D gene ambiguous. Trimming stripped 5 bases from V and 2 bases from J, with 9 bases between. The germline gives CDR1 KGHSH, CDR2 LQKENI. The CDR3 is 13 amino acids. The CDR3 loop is CASSKGSNTEAFF. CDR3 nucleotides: TGTGCCAGCTCAAAAGGCTCAAACACTGAAGCTTTCTTT.

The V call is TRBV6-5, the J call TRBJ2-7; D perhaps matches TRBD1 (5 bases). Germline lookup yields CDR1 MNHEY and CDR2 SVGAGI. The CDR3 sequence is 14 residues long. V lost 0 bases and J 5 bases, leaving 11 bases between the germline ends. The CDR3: CASSYSQGGHEQYF. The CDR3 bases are TGTGCCAGCAGTTACTCCCAGGGCGGCCACGAGCAGTACTTC.

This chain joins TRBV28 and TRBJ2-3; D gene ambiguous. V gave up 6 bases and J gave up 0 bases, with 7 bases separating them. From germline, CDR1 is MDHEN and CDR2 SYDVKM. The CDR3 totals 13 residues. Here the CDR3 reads CASRAFSTDTQYF. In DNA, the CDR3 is TGTGCCAGCAGGGCATTTAGCACAGATACGCAGTATTTT.

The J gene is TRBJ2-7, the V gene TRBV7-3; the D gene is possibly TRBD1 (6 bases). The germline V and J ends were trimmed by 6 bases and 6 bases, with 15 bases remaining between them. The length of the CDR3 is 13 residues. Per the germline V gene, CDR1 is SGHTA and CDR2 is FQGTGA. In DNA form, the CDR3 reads TGTGCCAGCAGGGGGGCCCTCTTGGGCGAGCAGTACTTC. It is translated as CASRGALLGEQYF.

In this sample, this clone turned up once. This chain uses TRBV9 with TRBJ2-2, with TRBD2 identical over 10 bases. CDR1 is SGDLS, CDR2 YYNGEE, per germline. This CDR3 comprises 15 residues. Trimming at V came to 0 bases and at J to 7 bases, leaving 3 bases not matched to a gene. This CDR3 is CASSVGSGRGGELFF. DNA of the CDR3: TGTGCCAGCAGCGTAGGGAGCGGGAGGGGCGGGGAGCTGTTTTTT.